The 22 T cell receptor beta chains below all came from one sample that was sequenced in a study of CD8+CD57+ T cells in acquired aplastic anemia. Profiling of TCR beta VDJ combinations and CDR3 sequences used genomic DNA as template. TCRdb used MiXCR to reprocess the reads, holding one entry per CDR3 protein. The sample comprises fewer than 200,000 distinct CDR3 sequences, approximately 44% of which are singletons, and under 1.2% rests with the top ten. The sequenced sample consisted of sorted CD4+, CD8+, or CD8+CD57+ T cells (not recorded which) from PBMCs. The receptors here all came from a human donor in good health.

The V gene is TRBV2, the J gene TRBJ1-1; 8 nucleotides align to TRBD1. This CDR3 region has 15 residues. Germline V lookup: CDR1 SNHLY, CDR2 FYNNEI. The V and J ends lost 6 bases and 3 bases, in that order; junction bases with no gene match: 9. CDR3 protein: CASRPDRAKHTEAFF. The CDR3 nucleotides are TGTGCCAGCAGGCCGGACAGGGCCAAGCACACTGAAGCTTTCTTT.

This clonotype was counted many times. V usage is TRBV9 and J usage is TRBJ1-5; D remains unclear. The ends were cut back, 3 bases at V and 7 bases at J, with 14 bases in the middle. In germline, CDR1 is SGDLS, CDR2 YYNGEE. CDR3 size: 14 residues. As DNA, the CDR3 is TGTGCCAGCAGCGCCTTGGGTGCTGGGCAGCCCCAGCATTTT. Amino acids: CASSALGAGQPQHF.

V and J are TRBV9 and TRBJ1-1; D remains ambiguous. Germline-derived CDR1 and CDR2 are SGDLS and YYNGEE. V was cut by 0 bases and J by 6 bases, with 15 bases left in between. The CDR3 has 15 amino acids. The CDR3 region is CASSVGVGGHAEAFF. CDR3 bases: TGTGCCAGCAGCGTAGGGGTAGGAGGGCACGCTGAAGCTTTCTTT. The full variable domain, completed using reference TRBV9 and TRBJ1-1, is DSGVTQTPKHLITATGQRVTLRCSPRSGDLSVYWYQQSLDQGLQFLIQYYNGEERAKGNILERFSAQQFPDLHSELNLSSLELGDSALYFCASSVGVGGHAEAFFGQGTRLTVV.

A few counts support this clonotype. A read error may explain this, as a much larger clone is one base away. The chain joins TRBV12-3 or TRBV12-4 to TRBJ1-5; unclear D gene. V was shortened by 1 base and J by 1 base, with 5 bases between the two germline ends. The CDR3 is made up of 14 amino acids. The CDR3 bases are TGTGCCAGCAGTTTAGGCATGAGCAATCAGCCCCAGCATTTT. This codes for CASSLGMSNQPQHF.

This clonotype was detected ten times or more. V and J are TRBV12-3 or TRBV12-4 and TRBJ1-5; no clear D. The CDR3 is 13 residues long. Trimming removed 1 base from V and 4 bases from J, with 5 bases in between. CDR3 sequence: CASSLGENQPQHF. In DNA, the CDR3 is TGTGCCAGCAGTTTAGGGGAGAATCAGCCCCAGCATTTT.

The CDR3 nucleotides are TGTGCCAGCAGCCAAGGGACAGGGCACTACGAGCAGTACTTC. It encodes CASSQGTGHYEQYF. V gene TRBV5-6 combines with J gene TRBJ2-7; 9 bases line up with TRBD1. Germline CDR1 and CDR2: SGHDT and YYEEEE. The CDR3 length is 14 residues. V was pared by 4 bases and J by 3 bases, with 5 bases of the junction left unmatched. The whole variable domain, filled in from reference TRBV5-6 and TRBJ2-7, reads DAGVTQSPTHLIKTRGQQVTLRCSPKSGHDTVSWYQQALGQGPQFIFQYYEEEERQRGNFPDRFSGHQFPNYSSELNVNALLLGDSALYLCASSQGTGHYEQYFGPGTRLTVT.

The rearrangement links TRBV24-1 to TRBJ1-2; D not resolved. The length of the CDR3 is 13 residues. Germline V gene sequence: CDR1 KGHDR, CDR2 SFDVKD. Trimming shortened V by 7 bases and J by 8 bases, and 16 bases separated the two germline ends. The CDR3 DNA is TGTGCCACCAGAAGACACGGCCCCGCGGGCTACACCTTC. It yields the protein CATRRHGPAGYTF.

The genes are TRBV19 and TRBJ2-5; tentatively, D is TRBD1 or TRBD2 (5 bases each). Germline-derived CDR1 and CDR2 are LNHDA and SQIVND (reference sequence). This CDR3 has 14 residues. V lost 10 bases to trimming and J lost 4 bases, with 19 bases between them. As DNA, the CDR3 is TGTGCCACCGGGTCGTTCTCAGGGAGAGAGACCCAGTACTTC. Protein: CATGSFSGRETQYF.

This clonotype was counted ten times or more. The CDR3 sequence: CATSRDLSRGEQFF. In DNA, the CDR3 is TGTGCCACCAGCAGAGATTTGAGCCGAGGTGAGCAGTTCTTC. The rearrangement uses TRBV15 and TRBJ2-1; no clear D. Trimming shortened V by 0 bases and J by 9 bases, and 12 bases separated the two germline ends. In germline, CDR1 is LNHNV, CDR2 YYDKDF (reference sequence). This CDR3 has 14 amino acids.

The chain links TRBV29-1 to TRBJ2-2; D is possibly TRBD2 (5 bases). Trimming shortened V by 1 base and J by 6 bases, and 9 bases separated the two germline ends. The germline V gene has CDR1 SQVTM and CDR2 ANQGSEA. This CDR3 is built from 13 residues. The chain's CDR3 is CSVEGWGAGELFF. CDR3 in DNA: TGCAGCGTTGAAGGGTGGGGAGCCGGGGAGCTGTTTTTT.

This clonotype has only a few counts. The V gene is TRBV9, the J gene TRBJ2-3; 15 nucleotides align to TRBD2. Germline loops: CDR1 SGDLS, CDR2 YYNGEE. Trimming removed 1 base from V and 4 bases from J; junction bases left unmatched: 10. There are 19 residues in the CDR3. CDR3 coding DNA: TGTGCCAGCAGCGTATTCCCGGGACTAGCGGGGGGCCCCCCAGATACGCAGTATTTT. Translated, it gives CASSVFPGLAGGPPDTQYF.

This clonotype was counted at least ten times. This rearrangement joins TRBV20-1 to TRBJ1-1; D gene unclear. Trimming left V 6 bases short and J 4 bases short, with 12 bases between. This CDR3 is 12 amino acids long. Germline V gene sequence: CDR1 DFQATT, CDR2 SNEGSKA (reference sequence). CDR3 sequence reads: CSAPLGPTEAFF. As DNA, the CDR3 is TGCAGTGCCCCCTTGGGCCCCACTGAAGCTTTCTTT.

This clonotype was picked up many times. This chain uses TRBV20-1 with TRBJ1-5, with D unresolved. The CDR3 is 12 residues long. Trimming left V 4 bases short and J 5 bases short, with 9 bases between. Per the germline V gene, CDR1 is DFQATT and CDR2 is SNEGSKA (reference sequence). DNA of the CDR3: TGCAGTGCTACCCGTCCTGATCAGCCCCAGCATTTT. As protein: CSATRPDQPQHF.

This clonotype has at least ten counts. The rearrangement links TRBV5-1 to TRBJ2-3; tentative D call: TRBD1 (6 bases). Deletions cut 2 bases from V and 6 bases from J, with 16 bases between. Germline CDR1 reads SGHRS; CDR2 reads YFSETQ. The CDR3 extends over 15 amino acids. The CDR3 here is CASSLGGRTMDTQYF. The CDR3 region has the DNA TGCGCCAGCAGCTTAGGGGGTCGGACCATGGATACGCAGTATTTT. The full variable domain, in which reference TRBV5-1 and TRBJ2-3 provide the parts outside the CDR3, is KAGVTQTPRYLIKTRGQQVTLSCSPISGHRSVSWYQQTPGQGLQFLFEYFSETQRNKGNFPGRFSGRQFSNSRSEMNVSTLELGDSALYLCASSLGGRTMDTQYFGPGTRLTVL.

CDR3 in DNA: TGTGCCAGCAGTTTGGGACAGGGATCGAGAGAGCAGTACTTC. Encoded protein: CASSLGQGSREQYF. The J gene is TRBJ2-7, the V gene TRBV12-3 or TRBV12-4, with 9 bases that match TRBD1. The CDR3 length is 14 residues. Losses at the gene ends were 3 bases for V and 7 bases for J; bases not matched to a gene: 7.

The table lists this clonotype with a count of one. This chain joins TRBV24-1 and TRBJ1-1; D remains ambiguous. The CDR3 has 13 residues. Trimming stripped 10 bases from V and 4 bases from J, with 15 bases between. Germline-derived CDR1 and CDR2 are KGHDR and SFDVKD. CDR3 protein: CATRDGWATEAFF. The DNA for the CDR3 is TGTGCCACTAGAGATGGGTGGGCCACTGAAGCTTTCTTT.

This clonotype was counted once. The chain is built from TRBV7-9 and TRBJ1-5; the match to TRBD1 covers 7 bases. Germline V lookup: CDR1 SEHNR, CDR2 FQNEAQ (reference sequence). CDR3 length: 14 amino acids. J lost 3 bases, V lost 5 bases, and 4 bases had no gene match. CDR3 loop: CASSPTGPNQPQHF. The CDR3 DNA follows: TGTGCCAGCAGCCCGACAGGGCCCAATCAGCCCCAGCATTTT.

This clonotype was seen many times. This chain uses TRBV6-1 with TRBJ1-4; D may be TRBD1 (6 bases). Germline lookup yields CDR1 MNHNS and CDR2 SASEGT. Trimming cost V 6 bases and J 8 bases, with 13 bases left between them. The CDR3 length is 13 residues. The CDR3 sequence: CASRETGLEKLFF. The CDR3 DNA sequence: TGTGCCAGCAGGGAGACAGGTCTCGAAAAACTGTTTTTT.

This clonotype was recorded a few times. One end of the junction varies from germline; a read error may be responsible. The chain combines TRBV11-2 with TRBJ2-7, with D perhaps TRBD1 (5 bases). CDR1 and CDR2 from the germline V gene are SGHAT and FQNNGV. This CDR3 is built from 14 residues. The CDR3 region is CASSLGQLTYEQCF. CDR3 sequence (DNA): TGTGCCAGCAGCTTAGGACAGCTTACCTACGAGCAGTGCTTC. The entire variable domain, with the rest obtained from reference TRBV11-2 and TRBJ2-7, is as follows: EAGVAQSPRYKIIEKRQSVAFWCNPISGHATLYWYQQILGQGPKLLIQFQNNGVVDDSQLPKDRFSAERLKGVDSTLKIQPAKLEDSAVYLCASSLGQLTYEQCFGPGTRLTVT.

In this sample, this clonotype turned up many times. This rearrangement joins TRBV6-5 to TRBJ2-7; TRBD2 agrees at 7 bases. In germline, CDR1 is MNHEY, CDR2 SVGAGI. V trimming: 0 bases; J trimming: 3 bases; junction bases outside the gene matches: 8. The CDR3 is 16 residues long. The CDR3: CASSYSREARHYEQYF. DNA of the CDR3: TGTGCCAGCAGTTACTCTCGGGAGGCCAGACACTACGAGCAGTACTTC.

This clonotype was recorded many times. V and J are TRBV7-6 and TRBJ2-1; D is ambiguous. The germline V gene encodes CDR1 SGHVS and CDR2 FNYEAQ. The CDR3 runs 17 residues. V was shortened by 5 bases and J by 4 bases, with 21 bases between the two germline ends. The chain's CDR3 is CASSHILVEGHYNEQFF. The CDR3 DNA reads TGTGCCAGCAGCCACATCCTCGTTGAAGGGCATTACAATGAGCAGTTCTTC. Drawing the rest from reference TRBV7-6 and TRBJ2-1, the complete variable domain is GAGVSQSPRYKVTKRGQDVALRCDPISGHVSLYWYRQALGQGPEFLTYFNYEAQQDKSGLPNDRFSAERPEGSISTLTIQRTEQRDSAMYRCASSHILVEGHYNEQFFGPGTRLTVL.

This sequence joins TRBV7-3 and TRBJ1-3, with TRBD1 as a possible D gene (5 bases). Germline CDR1 reads SGHTA; CDR2 reads FQGTGA. The V end was cut by 6 bases, the J end by 4 bases, with 16 bases between. The CDR3 spans 15 residues. CDR3 bases: TGTGCCAGCAGTTCACCGGGACTAGCGGGAAACACCATATATTTT. Translated: CASSSPGLAGNTIYF.